Listed below are T cell receptor beta chains from one sample, sequenced in a study of T cell responses to AZD1222 COVID-19 vaccine. Data came from immunoSEQ multiplex PCR; TCRdb stores just in-frame clones and leaves some out. The sample has 210,000 or so clones, about 92% seen once. This specimen was peripheral blood, taken on day 0 of MenACWY control vaccination. The receptors stem from an adult in good health. The CDR3 runs from the conserved cysteine through the conserved F or W. A D gene is named only where the DNA matches it firmly. For some rows the clone size is stated as once, few or many, or as a class when expanded; others skip it.

v_call: TRBV5-6; cdr3_length: 15; clone_size: .; j_call: TRBJ2-1; d_call: .; cdr3_nt: TGTGCCAGCCAACCCTATGGGAGGGGGATCGATGAGCAGTTCTTC; cdr3_aa: CASQPYGRGIDEQFF
v_call: TRBV11-2; cdr3_length: 18; clone_size: .; j_call: TRBJ1-4; d_call: .; cdr3_nt: TGTGCCAGCAGCTTAGAGGAACGGGGAAAAAGCTATAATGAAAAACTGTTTTTT; cdr3_aa: CASSLEERGKSYNEKLFF
v_call: TRBV11-2; cdr3_length: 14; clone_size: .; j_call: TRBJ1-1; d_call: .; cdr3_nt: TGTGCCAGCAGCTTAGTAAGGGGAACCACTGAAGCTTTCTTT; cdr3_aa: CASSLVRGTTEAFF
v_call: TRBV2; cdr3_length: 15; clone_size: .; j_call: TRBJ1-2; d_call: TRBD1; cdr3_nt: TGTGCCAGCAGACCCCAGGGGGGGTGGAACTATGGCTACACCTTC; cdr3_aa: CASRPQGGWNYGYTF
v_call: TRBV5-1; cdr3_length: 14; clone_size: once; j_call: TRBJ1-1; d_call: .; cdr3_nt: TGCGCCAGCAGCTTGGGCGACCTCCGGGCTGAAGCTTTCTTT; cdr3_aa: CASSLGDLRAEAFF
v_call: TRBV5-5; cdr3_length: 15; clone_size: .; j_call: TRBJ1-1; d_call: .; cdr3_nt: TGTGCCAGCAGCCTAACGCCAGGGGACTACACTGAAGCTTTCTTT; cdr3_aa: CASSLTPGDYTEAFF
v_call: TRBV6-5; cdr3_length: 14; clone_size: .; j_call: TRBJ2-7; d_call: TRBD1; cdr3_nt: TGTGCCAGCAGTTTTAGGGACAGGGACTACGAGCAGTACTTC; cdr3_aa: CASSFRDRDYEQYF
v_call: TRBV7-8; cdr3_length: 14; clone_size: .; j_call: TRBJ2-1; d_call: .; cdr3_nt: TGTGCCAGCAGCCCACGTCTTGGTGAGGGTGAGCAGTTCTTC; cdr3_aa: CASSPRLGEGEQFF
v_call: TRBV18; cdr3_length: 13; clone_size: .; j_call: TRBJ1-1; d_call: .; cdr3_nt: TGTGCCAGCTCACCACCCACAGGTTTGGCGGCTTTCTTT; cdr3_aa: CASSPPTGLAAFF
v_call: TRBV7-9; cdr3_length: 15; clone_size: .; j_call: TRBJ2-7; d_call: TRBD1; cdr3_nt: TGTGCCAGCAGCCCTCGACGACAGGGTTCCTACGAGCAGTACTTC; cdr3_aa: CASSPRRQGSYEQYF
v_call: TRBV29-1; cdr3_length: 14; clone_size: .; j_call: TRBJ2-1; d_call: TRBD1; cdr3_nt: TGCAGCTCCTGCAGGGGACAGAACTACAATGAGCAGTTCTTC; cdr3_aa: CSSCRGQNYNEQFF
v_call: TRBV19; cdr3_length: 15; clone_size: few; j_call: TRBJ2-7; d_call: TRBD1; cdr3_nt: TGTGCCAGTAGTATCCTGGGACAGGGGAACTACGAGCAGTACTTC; cdr3_aa: CASSILGQGNYEQYF
v_call: TRBV5-1; cdr3_length: 15; clone_size: .; j_call: TRBJ1-6; d_call: .; cdr3_nt: TGCGCCAGCAGCGCCCGGGACTCCTCCCAATCACCCCTCCACTTT; cdr3_aa: CASSARDSSQSPLHF
v_call: TRBV5-6; cdr3_length: 12; clone_size: few; j_call: TRBJ2-1; d_call: .; cdr3_nt: TGTGCCAGCAGCGCTCGCTACAATGAGCAGTTCTTC; cdr3_aa: CASSARYNEQFF
v_call: TRBV4-2; cdr3_length: 16; clone_size: .; j_call: TRBJ2-2; d_call: .; cdr3_nt: TGTGCCAGCAGCCCCCTGGCTGGGGGAGACACCGGGGAGCTGTTTTTT; cdr3_aa: CASSPLAGGDTGELFF
v_call: TRBV15; cdr3_length: 16; clone_size: .; j_call: TRBJ2-4; d_call: .; cdr3_nt: TGTGCCACCAGCAGAGCCGGAGGGGTAGCCAAAAACATTCAGTACTTC; cdr3_aa: CATSRAGGVAKNIQYF
v_call: TRBV6-5; cdr3_length: 15; clone_size: .; j_call: TRBJ2-7; d_call: TRBD1; cdr3_nt: TGTGCCAGCAGTTACCGCCGGGACAGTTCCTACGAGCAGTACTTC; cdr3_aa: CASSYRRDSSYEQYF
v_call: TRBV7-3; cdr3_length: 14; clone_size: .; j_call: TRBJ2-2; d_call: .; cdr3_nt: TGTGCCAGCAGCTTGGGGGGATCTTTTGGGGAGCTGTTTTTT; cdr3_aa: CASSLGGSFGELFF
v_call: TRBV19; cdr3_length: 16; clone_size: few; j_call: TRBJ2-2; d_call: .; cdr3_nt: TGTGCCAGTAGTATAGATTCGGGGCTGGGGACCGGGGAGCTGTTTTTT; cdr3_aa: CASSIDSGLGTGELFF
v_call: TRBV6-5; cdr3_length: 15; clone_size: once; j_call: TRBJ2-1; d_call: .; cdr3_nt: TGTGCCAGCAGTTACGGGGGGGCGCCCTACAATGAGCAGTTCTTC; cdr3_aa: CASSYGGAPYNEQFF
v_call: TRBV4-2; cdr3_length: 13; clone_size: .; j_call: TRBJ2-1; d_call: TRBD2; cdr3_nt: TGTGCCAGCAGCCAAGACGACGGCGGGGGGGCGTTCTTC; cdr3_aa: CASSQDDGGGAFF
v_call: TRBV7-8; cdr3_length: 15; clone_size: .; j_call: TRBJ2-2; d_call: TRBD2; cdr3_nt: TGTGCCAGCAGCTTATCGGGAGGTGTCACCGGGGAGCTGTTTTTT; cdr3_aa: CASSLSGGVTGELFF
v_call: TRBV28; cdr3_length: 14; clone_size: .; j_call: TRBJ1-6; d_call: .; cdr3_nt: TGTGCCAGCAGTTTAAACGGGGCTTATTCACCCCTCCACTTT; cdr3_aa: CASSLNGAYSPLHF
v_call: TRBV5-5; cdr3_length: 15; clone_size: once; j_call: TRBJ1-3; d_call: .; cdr3_nt: TGTGCCAGCAGCTTGGGGACGGCGTCTGGAAACACCATATATTTT; cdr3_aa: CASSLGTASGNTIYF
v_call: TRBV15; cdr3_length: 15; clone_size: .; j_call: TRBJ2-1; d_call: TRBD2; cdr3_nt: TGTGCCACCAGCAGAGGGGGGGGACCTTACAATGAGCAGTTCTTC; cdr3_aa: CATSRGGGPYNEQFF
v_call: TRBV6-6; cdr3_length: 15; clone_size: once; j_call: TRBJ2-7; d_call: .; cdr3_nt: TGTGCCAGCAGTTATAGCCGGGACTTCGCCTACGAGCAGTACTTC; cdr3_aa: CASSYSRDFAYEQYF
v_call: TRBV27; cdr3_length: 16; clone_size: .; j_call: TRBJ2-3; d_call: TRBD2; cdr3_nt: TGTGCCAGCAGTTGGCGCGGGGGGGTGTTAACAGATACGCAGTATTTT; cdr3_aa: CASSWRGGVLTDTQYF
v_call: TRBV2; cdr3_length: 13; clone_size: .; j_call: TRBJ1-5; d_call: .; cdr3_nt: TGTGCCAGCAGTGAGCGACTGAATCAGCCCCAGCATTTT; cdr3_aa: CASSERLNQPQHF
v_call: TRBV7-2; cdr3_length: 13; clone_size: .; j_call: TRBJ2-7; d_call: .; cdr3_nt: TGTGCCAGCAGCGCCAGGGTAGTAGACGAGCAGTACTTC; cdr3_aa: CASSARVVDEQYF
v_call: TRBV3-1/TRBV3-2; cdr3_length: 13; clone_size: .; j_call: TRBJ2-3; d_call: .; cdr3_nt: TGTGCCAGCAGCCGACCGGGAGTGGATACGCAGTATTTT; cdr3_aa: CASSRPGVDTQYF
v_call: TRBV6-5; cdr3_length: 14; clone_size: once; j_call: TRBJ1-1; d_call: .; cdr3_nt: TGTGCCAGCAGTTACGGTATCGCGAACACTGAAGCTTTCTTT; cdr3_aa: CASSYGIANTEAFF
v_call: TRBV2; cdr3_length: 14; clone_size: once; j_call: TRBJ1-2; d_call: .; cdr3_nt: TGTGCCAGCGGGGGCCGGCAGGGAGGCTATGGCTACACCTTC; cdr3_aa: CASGGRQGGYGYTF
v_call: TRBV5-1; cdr3_length: 12; clone_size: .; j_call: TRBJ1-2; d_call: .; cdr3_nt: TGCGCCAGCAGCACGGGACCGGGAGGCTACACCTTC; cdr3_aa: CASSTGPGGYTF
v_call: TRBV6-5; cdr3_length: 13; clone_size: .; j_call: TRBJ1-2; d_call: TRBD1; cdr3_nt: TGTGCCAGCGCGGAACAGGGGCGCTATGGCTACACCTTC; cdr3_aa: CASAEQGRYGYTF
v_call: TRBV11-3; cdr3_length: 12; clone_size: .; j_call: TRBJ2-5; d_call: .; cdr3_nt: TGTGCCAGCAGCTTACAGGGTGGGCCCCAGTACTTC; cdr3_aa: CASSLQGGPQYF
v_call: TRBV7-2; cdr3_length: 15; clone_size: once; j_call: TRBJ1-1; d_call: .; cdr3_nt: TGTGCCAGCAGCTTAGCCCCAGGATTGAACACTGAAGCTTTCTTT; cdr3_aa: CASSLAPGLNTEAFF
v_call: TRBV9; cdr3_length: 15; clone_size: .; j_call: TRBJ2-7; d_call: .; cdr3_nt: TGTGCCAGCAGCGTAGACGGCCAGGGGCGATACGAGCAGTACTTC; cdr3_aa: CASSVDGQGRYEQYF
v_call: TRBV19; cdr3_length: 13; clone_size: .; j_call: TRBJ1-4; d_call: TRBD1; cdr3_nt: TGTGCCAGTAAGGAGGGGGCCAGGGAAAAACTGTTTTTT; cdr3_aa: CASKEGAREKLFF
v_call: TRBV30; cdr3_length: 14; clone_size: once; j_call: TRBJ1-3; d_call: .; cdr3_nt: TGTGCCTGGAGTGTACGGGGTCACGGAAACACCATATATTTT; cdr3_aa: CAWSVRGHGNTIYF
v_call: TRBV6-5; cdr3_length: 16; clone_size: .; j_call: TRBJ2-3; d_call: TRBD2; cdr3_nt: TGTGCCAGCAGTTACTTGACTAGCGGACGCACAGATACGCAGTATTTT; cdr3_aa: CASSYLTSGRTDTQYF
v_call: TRBV5-8; cdr3_length: 15; clone_size: .; j_call: TRBJ1-4; d_call: .; cdr3_nt: TGTGCCAGCAGCTTCGGTCGGGCAGTAAATGAAAAACTGTTTTTT; cdr3_aa: CASSFGRAVNEKLFF
v_call: TRBV28; cdr3_length: 15; clone_size: .; j_call: TRBJ2-1; d_call: .; cdr3_nt: TGTGCCAGCAGCCCATATCCCCCGGGGGTTAATGGGCAGTTCTTC; cdr3_aa: CASSPYPPGVNGQFF
v_call: TRBV3-1/TRBV3-2; cdr3_length: 12; clone_size: .; j_call: TRBJ2-5; d_call: .; cdr3_nt: TGTGCCAGCAGCCAAGATTACTCTAGTAGATACTTC; cdr3_aa: CASSQDYSSRYF
v_call: TRBV14; cdr3_length: 14; clone_size: .; j_call: TRBJ1-6; d_call: .; cdr3_nt: TGTGCCAGCAGCCGACTGGGGGAAAATTCACCCCTCCACTTT; cdr3_aa: CASSRLGENSPLHF
v_call: TRBV6-5; cdr3_length: 14; clone_size: .; j_call: TRBJ1-1; d_call: .; cdr3_nt: TGTGCCAGCAGTTATGGCAGACTGAACACTGAAGCTTTCTTT; cdr3_aa: CASSYGRLNTEAFF
v_call: TRBV6-5; cdr3_length: 15; clone_size: .; j_call: TRBJ1-1; d_call: .; cdr3_nt: TGTGCCAGCAGTTACTCGAGCGGCGGAAGGACTGAAGCTTTCTTT; cdr3_aa: CASSYSSGGRTEAFF
v_call: TRBV2; cdr3_length: 15; clone_size: .; j_call: TRBJ1-6; d_call: .; cdr3_nt: TGTGCCAGCAGTCCCCAGGGTAGTTTGAATTCACCCCTCCACTTT; cdr3_aa: CASSPQGSLNSPLHF
v_call: TRBV7-9; cdr3_length: 14; clone_size: few; j_call: TRBJ1-4; d_call: .; cdr3_nt: TGTGCCAGCAGCTTAGTGCCGTTGCATGAAAAACTGTTTTTT; cdr3_aa: CASSLVPLHEKLFF
v_call: TRBV2; cdr3_length: 14; clone_size: once; j_call: TRBJ1-6; d_call: .; cdr3_nt: TGTGCCAGCAGGCTAAGGGGGGAAAATTCACCCCTCCACTTT; cdr3_aa: CASRLRGENSPLHF
v_call: TRBV30; cdr3_length: 11; clone_size: .; j_call: TRBJ1-2; d_call: TRBD1; cdr3_nt: TGTGCCTGGGACAGGGATGCTGGCTACACCTTC; cdr3_aa: CAWDRDAGYTF
v_call: TRBV9; cdr3_length: 15; clone_size: .; j_call: TRBJ1-2; d_call: .; cdr3_nt: TGTGCCAGCAGCCCTACGGCGGGGGCGAACTATGGCTACACCTTC; cdr3_aa: CASSPTAGANYGYTF
v_call: TRBV7-2; cdr3_length: 13; clone_size: .; j_call: TRBJ1-6; d_call: .; cdr3_nt: TGTGCCAGCAGCTTAGGCCCCAATTCACCCCTCCACTTT; cdr3_aa: CASSLGPNSPLHF
v_call: TRBV7-2; cdr3_length: 15; clone_size: .; j_call: TRBJ1-1; d_call: .; cdr3_nt: TGTGCCAGCAGCTTAGGGGGGGGGAGGAACACTGAAGCTTTCTTT; cdr3_aa: CASSLGGGRNTEAFF
v_call: TRBV6-2/TRBV6-3; cdr3_length: 12; clone_size: once; j_call: TRBJ2-1; d_call: .; cdr3_nt: TGTGCCAGCAGTTACATCAGGGATGAGCAGTTCTTC; cdr3_aa: CASSYIRDEQFF
v_call: TRBV3-1/TRBV3-2; cdr3_length: 14; clone_size: .; j_call: TRBJ1-2; d_call: .; cdr3_nt: TGTGCCAGCAGCCCGGTAGCAGAGAACTATGGCTACACCTTC; cdr3_aa: CASSPVAENYGYTF
v_call: TRBV11-3; cdr3_length: 12; clone_size: .; j_call: TRBJ2-2; d_call: .; cdr3_nt: TGTGCCAGCAGCACTTACACCGGGGAGCTGTTTTTT; cdr3_aa: CASSTYTGELFF
v_call: TRBV7-8; cdr3_length: 14; clone_size: .; j_call: TRBJ1-5; d_call: .; cdr3_nt: TGTGCCAGCAGCCGACAGTGGCCCAATCAGCCCCAGCATTTT; cdr3_aa: CASSRQWPNQPQHF
v_call: TRBV3-1/TRBV3-2; cdr3_length: 13; clone_size: .; j_call: TRBJ1-1; d_call: .; cdr3_nt: TGTGCCAGCGGCGACGGGGGGATCACTGAAGCTTTCTTT; cdr3_aa: CASGDGGITEAFF
v_call: TRBV5-4; cdr3_length: 15; clone_size: .; j_call: TRBJ1-5; d_call: .; cdr3_nt: TGTGCCAGCAGCTTGGTTACTAGGACCGATCAGCCCCAGCATTTT; cdr3_aa: CASSLVTRTDQPQHF
v_call: TRBV6-5; cdr3_length: 13; clone_size: .; j_call: TRBJ2-7; d_call: .; cdr3_nt: TGTGCCAGCAGTTACTCGAATGGAAACGAGCAGTACTTC; cdr3_aa: CASSYSNGNEQYF